The 8 T cell receptor beta chains given below trace back to one sample, sequenced in a study of cytomegalovirus exposure and HLA in healthy donors. Amplification used 60 Vbeta primers and 13 Jbeta primers. Only in-frame clones appear in the TCRdb table, and some are missing; sequencing was by immunoSEQ multiplex PCR. Of around 150,000 clones listed, 70% to 90% are singletons. Sequencing was performed on PBMCs. The receptors derive from a woman aged 18 to 35 in good health and CMV-seronegative.

This clone has a single count. The chain links TRBV5-1 to TRBJ2-7; 10 bases agree with TRBD1. This CDR3 has 15 amino acids. The junction had 9 bases not matched to a gene; V was cut back by 4 bases and J by 5 bases. Germline CDR1 is SGHRS and CDR2 is YFSETQ. CDR3 bases: TGCGCCAGCAGCACCTGGGACAGGGGTAGCGACGAGCAGTACTTC. Its translation is CASSTWDRGSDEQYF.

The V and J genes are TRBV7-2 and TRBJ1-1, with 9 nucleotides matching TRBD1. After removal of 3 bases from V and 9 bases from J, the junction contained 11 bases not matched to a gene. The V gene's germline CDR1 is SGHTA and CDR2 FQGNSA. The CDR3 covers 15 residues. The CDR3 DNA is TGTGCCAGCAGCTTCCCCGCAGACAGGGGGAAAAAAGCTTTCTTT. It is translated as CASSFPADRGKKAFF.

The CDR3 DNA reads as TGTGCCAGCAGTTTATCGAGATCCCTTAATCAGCCCCAGCATTTT. This gives the protein CASSLSRSLNQPQHF. This chain links TRBV27 with TRBJ1-5; D is uncertain. V lost 0 bases and J lost 4, with 10 bases in between. Germline values: CDR1 MNHEY, CDR2 SMNVEV (reference sequence). The CDR3 sequence is 15 residues long.

This clone was seen only once. V and J are TRBV27 and TRBJ2-7; maybe TRBD2 (6 bases). Trimming took 5 bases from V and 0 from J, leaving 14 bases between them. Germline V gene data show CDR1 as MNHEY and CDR2 as SMNVEV (reference sequence). The CDR3 covers 15 residues. The CDR3 DNA reads as TGTGCCAGCAGTGACATAGCGGAGGGCTCCTACGAGCAGTACTTC. Protein: CASSDIAEGSYEQYF.

This clone occurred a few times. The chain joins TRBV9 to TRBJ1-1; 8 nucleotides line up with TRBD1. The CDR3 totals 14 residues. Looked up from germline, CDR1 is SGDLS and CDR2 is YYNGEE. V trimming: 4 bases; J trimming: 3 bases; junction bases outside the gene matches: 5. The CDR3 sequence is CASSPRGLDTEAFF. The CDR3 DNA is TGTGCCAGCAGCCCCAGGGGGCTGGACACTGAAGCTTTCTTT.

The rearrangement uses TRBV13 and TRBJ2-1; TRBD2 aligns across 10 bases. The ends lost 5 bases at V and 3 bases at J; junction bases unmatched: 4. This CDR3 spans 15 amino acids. Germline-derived CDR1 and CDR2 are PRHDT and FYEKMQ (reference sequence). The CDR3 bases are TGTGCCAGCAGCACGCGGACTAGCGGCTACAATGAGCAGTTCTTC. Translation: CASSTRTSGYNEQFF.

The V gene is TRBV5-1, the J gene TRBJ2-3, with D possibly matching TRBD2 (5 bases). Germline assignment: CDR1 SGHRS and CDR2 YFSETQ. This CDR3 has 16 amino acids. With 0 bases removed from V and 2 bases from J, the gap between germline ends came to 13 bases. The CDR3 coding sequence is TGCGCCAGCAGCTTGGACGGGATCACATCCACAGATACGCAGTATTTT. Its protein is CASSLDGITSTDTQYF. Full variable domain (remainder filled in from reference TRBV5-1 and TRBJ2-3): KAGVTQTPRYLIKTRGQQVTLSCSPISGHRSVSWYQQTPGQGLQFLFEYFSETQRNKGNFPGRFSGRQFSNSRSEMNVSTLELGDSALYLCASSLDGITSTDTQYFGPGTRLTVL.

This clone has only one observation. This chain joins TRBV18 and TRBJ1-6, with 10 positions matching TRBD1. Germline V gene data show CDR1 as KGHSH and CDR2 as LQKENI. The CDR3 is made up of 13 amino acids. J lost 13 bases, V lost 1 base, and 1 base had no gene match. The CDR3 loop reads CASSPLDRGPLHF. DNA of the CDR3: TGTGCCAGCTCACCACTGGACAGGGGGCCCCTCCACTTT.